The rows below give T cell receptor beta chains drawn from one sample of a study of glioma-infiltrating T cells. TCRdb itself ran the multiplex PCR reads through MiXCR, one entry per CDR3 protein. The sample holds under 150,000 distinct CDR3 sequences; more than 20% are singletons and the top ten take 27%. The sequencing sample was made of glioma tissue, nonneoplastic brain tissue, or PBMCs (not recorded which). These receptors originate from a human donor with low-grade glioma or glioblastoma, undergoing nonglioma brain surgery, or in good health (not recorded which). Each CDR3 is given with its conserved first and last residue. A D gene is named only where the DNA matches it firmly. Some rows have no size entry. The others give once, few or many, or a class for an expanded clone.

V	size	J	D	DNA	CDR3
TRBV3-1	many	TRBJ2-1	TRBD2	TGTGCCAGCAGCCAAGGCGGGAGGACCTACAATGAGCAGTTCTTC	CASSQGGRTYNEQFF
TRBV6-1	many	TRBJ1-1	.	TGTGCCAGCACCACCCTCGTGGGAACTGAAGCTTTCTTT	CASTTLVGTEAFF
TRBV2	.	TRBJ2-5	TRBD2	TGTGCCAGCAGTGTCGGGGGGCAAGAGACCCAGTACTTC	CASSVGGQETQYF
TRBV6-1	many	TRBJ2-3	.	TGTGCCAGCAGTCCGCGGCAGAAGAGCACAGATACGCAGTATTTT	CASSPRQKSTDTQYF
TRBV6-1	.	TRBJ1-2	.	TGTGCCAGCTTTCACGGGGGCCGTGGCTACACCTTC	CASFHGGRGYTF
TRBV20-1	.	TRBJ2-2	.	TGCAGTGCGCAGTTTAAGAACACCGGGGAGCTGTTTTTT	CSAQFKNTGELFF
TRBV3-1	few	TRBJ1-3	.	TGTGCCAGCAGCCAATCCGATGGGACTTCTGGAAACACCATATATTTT	CASSQSDGTSGNTIYF
TRBV6-1	few	TRBJ2-1	.	TGTGCCAGCACCATCGACAGGAGCTCCTACAATGAGCAGTTCTTC	CASTIDRSSYNEQFF
TRBV7-2	.	TRBJ2-3	TRBD2	TGTGCCAGCAGCTTAGCCGGGACTAGCGGGGGGCCTCACACAGATACGCAGTATTTT	CASSLAGTSGGPHTDTQYF
TRBV27	few	TRBJ2-5	.	TGTGCCAGCAGTTTATCTAGGGGGGAGACCCAGTACTTC	CASSLSRGETQYF
TRBV12-3/TRBV12-4	.	TRBJ2-1	.	TGTGCCAGCCGCCGGGGGCTATCCTACAATGAGCAGTTCTTC	CASRRGLSYNEQFF
TRBV12-3/TRBV12-4	.	TRBJ1-5	.	TGTGCCAGCAGTCTCACCCTGGGGCGGCAAGCTTATAGCAATCAGCCCCAGCATTTT	CASSLTLGRQAYSNQPQHF
TRBV7-9	many	TRBJ1-6	.	TGTGCCAGCAGCTCCACGGACGGAATGAATTCACCCCTCCACTTT	CASSSTDGMNSPLHF
TRBV28	.	TRBJ1-2	TRBD1	TGTGCCAGCTCCGGGACAGTCTATAGGGGCTACACCTTC	CASSGTVYRGYTF
TRBV4-1	.	TRBJ2-1	TRBD2	TGCGCCAGCAGCCAAGTAGGGACTACCTACAATGAGCAGTTCTTC	CASSQVGTTYNEQFF
TRBV28	.	TRBJ1-2	TRBD1	TGTGCCAGCATCAACGCGGGACAGTGGAATGGCTACACCTTC	CASINAGQWNGYTF
TRBV24-1	.	TRBJ2-3	TRBD2	TGTGCCACCAGTGACAAACTAGCGGGGGGGCCAGGGGATACGCAGTATTTT	CATSDKLAGGPGDTQYF
TRBV6-1	.	TRBJ2-1	.	TGTGCCAGCAGTGAGCGGGCCCTTCAGGACAATGAGCAGTTCTTC	CASSERALQDNEQFF
TRBV12-3/TRBV12-4	many	TRBJ1-6	TRBD1	TGTGCCAGCAGTAGTCCGGGACAGGTCGGTTCACCCCTCCACTTT	CASSSPGQVGSPLHF
TRBV20-1	few	TRBJ1-2	TRBD1	TGCAGTGCCCCGGGACAGACGAACTATGGCTACACCTTC	CSAPGQTNYGYTF
TRBV14	.	TRBJ1-1	.	TGTGCCAGCAGCCAAGCCTCAGGGAGGAACACTGAAGCTTTCTTT	CASSQASGRNTEAFF
TRBV19	.	TRBJ2-1	TRBD2	TGTGCCAATAGGCCTAGCGGGATCAATGAGCAGTTCTTC	CANRPSGINEQFF
TRBV6-1	few	TRBJ2-3	.	TGTGCCAGCAGTTATTTTGGCCCCACAGATACGCAGTATTTT	CASSYFGPTDTQYF
TRBV5-1	.	TRBJ2-5	.	TGCGCCAGCAGCTTACCGGGAGCCCAAGAGACCCAGTACTTC	CASSLPGAQETQYF
TRBV27	many	TRBJ2-5	TRBD1	TGTGCCAGCAGTTCCCCCCTAAGACAGGGGTGGGGGACCCAGTACTTC	CASSSPLRQGWGTQYF
TRBV29-1	.	TRBJ2-2	.	TGCAGCGTCCGGCTAGCGTTGAACACCGGGGAGCTGTTTTTT	CSVRLALNTGELFF
TRBV12-3/TRBV12-4	.	TRBJ1-1	.	TGTGCCAGCAGTTTAGGCCCAGCTTGGGCTTTGTTT	CASSLGPAWALF
TRBV6-1	once	TRBJ2-3	TRBD2	TGTGCCAGCAGTCCCTTTCTAGCGGGGATCACAGATACGCAGTATTTT	CASSPFLAGITDTQYF
TRBV7-6	few	TRBJ2-5	.	TGTGCCAGCAGCTTTAACCCGGGAGCTCAAGAGACCCAGTACTTC	CASSFNPGAQETQYF
TRBV27	medium-sized	TRBJ1-1	.	TGTGCCAGCAGTTTAGTCACAAACACTGAAGCTTTCTTT	CASSLVTNTEAFF
TRBV4-1	few	TRBJ2-4	TRBD2	TGCGCCAGCAGCCATGCGAGACTAGCGGGGGGGCCGTGGAGAGCCAAAAACATTCAGTACTTC	CASSHARLAGGPWRAKNIQYF